The 21 T cell receptor beta chains below were found in one sample sequenced in a study of Ad26.COV2.S vaccination and SARS-CoV-2 variants. Assay used: immunoSEQ multiplex PCR; TCRdb lists only in-frame clones, some missing. This sample has 200,000 to 300,000 clones, with around 89% found just once. Treatment defined: 19 received Ad26.COV2.S at low or high dose, single or two shots; a few received placebo; per-sample allocation not given. At day 63 after the first vaccine or placebo injection, samples were drawn. The material sequenced was peripheral blood, taken in a trial of Ad26.COV2.S vaccine versus placebo. The receptors derive from a person aged 18-65 years who received the Ad26.COV2.S COVID-19 vaccine or a placebo.

This clone was detected only once. The chain is built from TRBV6-5 and TRBJ2-1; D is undetermined. Looked up from germline, CDR1 is MNHEY and CDR2 is SVGAGI. V lost 4 bases and J lost 8, with 6 bases in between. This CDR3 region has 11 residues. In DNA form, the CDR3 reads TGTGCCAGCAGTTCCTTGGATGAGCAGTTCTTC. Translated, it gives CASSSLDEQFF.

This clone has just one count. The V call is TRBV19, the J call TRBJ1-2, with 8 bases aligning to TRBD1. This CDR3 comprises 15 residues. Trimming took 4 bases from V and 4 from J; bases not matched to a gene: 8. Germline V gene data show CDR1 as LNHDA and CDR2 as SQIVND (reference sequence). The CDR3 region has the DNA TGTGCCAGTAGTACCGGACAGGGCCTCATCTATGGCTACACCTTC. Residues: CASSTGQGLIYGYTF.

The chain has TRBV30 and TRBJ1-5; no definite D call. This CDR3 is 14 amino acids long. The germline gives CDR1 GTSNPN, CDR2 SVGIG (reference sequence). With 5 bases removed from V and 5 bases from J, the gap between germline ends came to 16 bases. CDR3 DNA: TGTGCCTGGGTCTCCTACGGGGAAGATCAGCCCCAGCATTTT. This sequence encodes CAWVSYGEDQPQHF. Supplemented by reference TRBV30 and TRBJ1-5, the full variable domain reads SQTIHQWPATLVQPVGSPLSLECTVEGTSNPNLYWYRQAAGRGLQLLFYSVGIGQISSEVPQNLSASRPQDRQFILSSKKLLLSDSGFYLCAWVSYGEDQPQHFGDGTRLSIL.

This sequence joins TRBV5-4 and TRBJ1-1; D gene unclear. The CDR3 is 16 residues long. V lost 0 bases to trimming and J lost 1 base, with 13 bases between them. Germline assignment: CDR1 SGHNT and CDR2 YYREEE (reference sequence). The CDR3 sequence is CASSLGTGIQNTEAFF. The CDR3 coding sequence is TGTGCCAGCAGCTTGGGGACGGGAATACAGAACACTGAAGCTTTCTTT.

This clone was observed a handful of times. This chain links TRBV5-1 with TRBJ1-1; D not certain. The CDR3 contains 13 residues. With 0 bases removed from V and 10 bases from J, the gap between germline ends came to 13 bases. Germline V gene sequence: CDR1 SGHRS, CDR2 YFSETQ. The CDR3 loop reads CASSLESRSLAFF. Written as DNA, the CDR3 is TGCGCCAGCAGCTTGGAAAGTCGCTCCTTAGCTTTCTTT.

In its sample, this clone was seen a few times. The rearrangement joins TRBV7-2 to TRBJ2-7; 10 bases are a match to TRBD2. The CDR3 consists of 16 residues. V lost 1 base to trimming and J lost 0 bases; unmatched junction nucleotides: 3. CDR1 is SGHTA, CDR2 FQGNSA, per germline. The CDR3 protein is CASSLGTSGASYEQYF. In DNA form, the CDR3 reads TGTGCCAGCAGCTTAGGGACTAGCGGAGCCTCCTACGAGCAGTACTTC.

The rearrangement links TRBV30 to TRBJ2-5, with D unclear. Trimming took off 1 base at V and 2 bases at J, with 8 bases between the two ends. CDR1 is GTSNPN and CDR2 is SVGIG in the germline V gene (reference sequence). CDR3 length: 13 amino acids. DNA for the CDR3: TGTGCCTGGAGTGAAAGGAATCAAGAGACCCAGTACTTC. As protein: CAWSERNQETQYF.

The CDR3 DNA reads as TGTGCCAGCAGCCAAGATGCGACAGGGGTCTACGAGCAGTACTTC. This encodes CASSQDATGVYEQYF. The genes are TRBV3-1 (or the pseudogene TRBV3-2) and TRBJ2-7, with TRBD1 matching over 8 bases. Germline CDR1 reads LGHDT; CDR2 reads YNNKEL (reference sequence). V lost 0 bases to trimming and J lost 3 bases; unmatched junction nucleotides: 4. The CDR3 runs to 15 residues.

The chain employs TRBV14 and TRBJ1-3; no reliable D call. Germline-derived CDR1 and CDR2 are SGHDN and FVKESK. V lost 0 bases to trimming and J lost 0 bases, with 9 bases between them. This CDR3 has 16 residues. The chain's CDR3 is CASSQDFAASGNTIYF. DNA of the CDR3: TGTGCCAGCAGCCAAGATTTCGCAGCCTCTGGAAACACCATATATTTT. Based on the CDR3 plus reference TRBV14 and TRBJ1-3, the full variable domain is EAGVTQFPSHSVIEKGQTVTLRCDPISGHDNLYWYRRVMGKEIKFLLHFVKESKQDESGMPNNRFLAERTGGTYSTLKVQPAELEDSGVYFCASSQDFAASGNTIYFGEGSWLTVV.

CDR3 protein: CASSLGTLNSPLHF. As DNA, the CDR3 is TGCGCCAGCAGCTTGGGGACCCTTAATTCACCCCTCCACTTT. The chain recombines TRBV5-1 with TRBJ1-6; no clear D gene. CDR1 and CDR2 from the germline V gene are SGHRS and YFSETQ. Trimming cost V 0 bases and J 6 bases, with 7 bases left between them. The CDR3 runs to 14 residues. Combining the CDR3 with reference TRBV5-1 and TRBJ1-6 gives the whole variable domain KAGVTQTPRYLIKTRGQQVTLSCSPISGHRSVSWYQQTPGQGLQFLFEYFSETQRNKGNFPGRFSGRQFSNSRSEMNVSTLELGDSALYLCASSLGTLNSPLHFGNGTRLTVT.

In DNA form, the CDR3 reads TGTGCCAGCAGCACATCCGGGACTAGCGGGAAAGATGAGCAGTTCTTC. This encodes CASSTSGTSGKDEQFF. The rearrangement links TRBV7-9 to TRBJ2-1; 13 positions match TRBD2. This CDR3 has 16 amino acids. Germline assignment: CDR1 SEHNR and CDR2 FQNEAQ (reference sequence). V dropped 5 bases and J dropped 8; count of bases not matched to a gene: 9.

V gene TRBV7-2 combines with J gene TRBJ1-3, with D unresolved. Germline V gene lookup returns CDR1 SGHTA and CDR2 FQGNSA. The CDR3 has 14 residues. V lost 3 bases, J lost 0 bases, and 6 bases lay in between. CDR3 sequence: CASSLENSGNTIYF. CDR3 coding DNA: TGTGCCAGCAGCTTGGAGAACTCTGGAAACACCATATATTTT.

This chain links TRBV29-1 with TRBJ2-7, with 8 nucleotides matching TRBD1. The junction had 1 base not matched to a gene; V was cut back by 3 bases and J by 3 bases. Germline CDR1 and CDR2: SQVTM and ANQGSEA. The length of the CDR3 is 12 residues. The CDR3 DNA reads TGCAGCGTTGAGACAGGGGACTACGAGCAGTACTTC. This translates into CSVETGDYEQYF.

This sequence joins TRBV10-3 and TRBJ2-5; D is perhaps TRBD2 (5 bases). Germline CDR1 is ENHRY and CDR2 is SYGVKD. This CDR3 contains 13 residues. V lost 8 bases, J lost 1 base, and 11 bases lay in between. The CDR3 region has the DNA TGTGCCATCGGAACCGGGGTCCAAGAGACCCAGTACTTC. Translation: CAIGTGVQETQYF.

This clone has only one observation. The V and J genes are TRBV21-1 and TRBJ1-5; no DNA check was done on the table's D call, TRBD1. TRBV21-1 represents a pseudogene. This CDR3 region has 13 residues. CDR3 amino acids: CASSRTGNQPQHF. The CDR3 region has the DNA TGTGCCAGCAGCAGGACAGGGAATCAGCCCCAGCATTTT.

This clone came up a few times. V gene TRBV5-1 combines with J gene TRBJ2-1; TRBD1 agrees at 7 bases. V lost 0 bases and J lost 5; bases outside the gene matches: 5. Per the germline V gene, CDR1 is SGHRS and CDR2 is YFSETQ. There are 15 residues in the CDR3. Written as DNA, the CDR3 is TGCGCCAGCAGCTTGGTCACAGGGGTGAACAATGAGCAGTTCTTC. This translates into CASSLVTGVNNEQFF.

The chain joins TRBV4-3 to TRBJ2-7; D is perhaps TRBD1 or TRBD2 (5 bases each). CDR1 is LGHNA and CDR2 is YSLEER in the germline V gene. This CDR3 is 15 amino acids long. Trimming took 0 bases from V and 3 from J, leaving 12 bases between them. The CDR3 here is CASSQERGENYEQYF. The CDR3 DNA follows: TGCGCCAGCAGCCAAGAGCGAGGGGAAAACTACGAGCAGTACTTC.

The chain links TRBV20-1 to TRBJ2-3; D gene uncertain. Trimming removed 3 bases from V and 0 bases from J, with 7 bases in between. The CDR3 extends over 13 amino acids. Germline V gene data show CDR1 as DFQATT and CDR2 as SNEGSKA (reference sequence). The CDR3 sequence is CSASRQSTDTQYF. The CDR3 nucleotides are TGCAGTGCTAGTAGGCAAAGCACAGATACGCAGTATTTT.

This chain joins TRBV6-1 and TRBJ2-2, with D unresolved. V lost 3 bases to trimming and J lost 0 bases, with 8 bases between them. This CDR3 comprises 15 residues. Looked up from germline, CDR1 is MNHNS and CDR2 is SASEGT. The CDR3 coding sequence is TGTGCCAGCAGTGATAGAGGCGCGAACACCGGGGAGCTGTTTTTT. This translates into CASSDRGANTGELFF.

The rearrangement joins TRBV4-1 to TRBJ2-2; the match to TRBD2 covers 10 bases. Germline CDR1 is MGHRA and CDR2 is YSYEKL. The CDR3 spans 17 residues. With 1 base clipped from V and 4 bases from J, the junction kept 6 bases outside the gene matches. CDR3 nucleotides: TGCGCCAGCAGCCAAGGTCGACTAGCGGGTTTCACCGGGGAGCTGTTTTTT. Amino acid sequence: CASSQGRLAGFTGELFF.

V gene TRBV6-2 or TRBV6-3 combines with J gene TRBJ1-4; D gene ambiguous. V dropped 0 bases and J dropped 3 bases, with 8 bases sitting between them. Germline V lookup: CDR1 MNHEY, CDR2 SVGEGT. The CDR3 sequence is 15 residues long. The CDR3 loop is CASSYSRGPNEKLFF. The CDR3 region has the DNA TGTGCCAGCAGTTACTCACGCGGGCCTAATGAAAAACTGTTTTTT.